These 3 T cell receptor beta chains originate from one sample sequenced in a study of cytomegalovirus exposure and HLA in healthy donors. PCR amplification relied on 60 Vbeta primers (plus 13 Jbeta primers). Assay used: immunoSEQ multiplex PCR; TCRdb lists only in-frame clones, some missing. The profile shows some 180,000 clones, around 80% of them singletons. The specimen sequenced was PBMCs. These receptors all come from a woman in her sixties or seventies in good health and CMV-seropositive.

The V gene is TRBV28, the J gene TRBJ1-2; D is unclear. CDR1 and CDR2 (germline): MDHEN, SYDVKM. Trimming cost V 5 bases and J 4 bases, with 8 bases left between them. This CDR3 has 12 amino acids. The CDR3 DNA reads as TGTGCCAGCAGTCCTCAGTCCTATGGCTACACCTTC. It is translated as CASSPQSYGYTF.

This chain links TRBV28 with TRBJ1-2; D remains ambiguous. Deletions cut 6 bases from V and 2 bases from J, with 13 bases between. CDR3 length equals 14 residues. Germline V gene lookup returns CDR1 MDHEN and CDR2 SYDVKM. As DNA, the CDR3 is TGTGCCAGCAGCCAGACTCCGGGGAACTATGGCTACACCTTC. This codes for CASSQTPGNYGYTF.

This chain joins TRBV9 and TRBJ1-3, with TRBD1 identical over 9 bases. Germline CDR1 and CDR2: SGDLS and YYNGEE. The CDR3 length is 16 residues. The V and J ends lost 3 bases and 2 bases, in that order; junction bases with no gene match: 6. Here the CDR3 DNA reads TGTGCCAGCAGCGATGCGAGGACAGGGGCTGGAAACACCATATATTTT. Protein product: CASSDARTGAGNTIYF.